This T cell receptor beta chain was sequenced in a study of blood T cell repertoires in COVID-19. Study summary: Acute-phase and convalescent COVID-19 samples originated in the United States, Italy and Spain. Sources were T cells, B-cell-depleted T cells, or PBMCs; the material itself was cDNA or gDNA.

The authors' processing: Using reference gene primer amplification, nucleated cell counts were estimated. Profiling relied on immunoSEQ multiplex PCR, and the TCRdb table lists in-frame clones only, not all of them. V and J calls plus clone size are reproduced from that table; the DNA served to infer D and trimming. This repertoire shows 120,000 or so clones, 80% found once; its top ten account for approximately 25%. CDR3 length equals 13 residues. Between the trimmed V and J ends, which lost 6 bases and 5 bases, there was a span of 10 bases. The germline CDR1 and CDR2 sequences are KGHSH and LQKENI.

This TCR came from a human donor in a cohort sampled during active COVID-19. The sample taken for sequencing was peripheral blood. This chain joins TRBV18 and TRBJ2-2, with D maybe TRBD1 (6 bases). DNA of the CDR3: TGTGCCAGCTCCGGACAGAGGACCGGGGAGCTGTTTTTT. Translating gives CASSGQRTGELFF. The whole variable domain, remainder taken from reference TRBV18 and TRBJ2-2, is NAGVMQNPRHLVRRRGQEARLRCSPMKGHSHVYWYRQLPEEGLKFMVYLQKENIIDESGMPKERFSAEFPKEGPSILRIQQVVRGDSAAYFCASSGQRTGELFFGEGSRLTVL.